This TCR beta chain came from a study of cytomegalovirus exposure and HLA in healthy donors. Germline V gives CDR1 MGHDK, CDR2 SYGVNS. After removal of 2 bases from V and 0 bases from J, the junction contained 4 bases not matched to a gene. The CDR3 extends over 15 amino acids. Healthy bone marrow donors supplied every sample. Use of 60 Vbeta and 13 Jbeta primers characterized the PCR. Clones were sequenced by immunoSEQ multiplex PCR, and TCRdb holds only the in-frame ones, with some missing. The table lists around 45,000 clones, with about a sixth in the top ten. Points from the study as a whole: Later genetic work tied a missense DCLRE1C variant to beta-chain V and J trimming. A later analysis showed HLA-associated TCR beta chains outstripping equally common others in clonal expansion.

Points on this clone: What it binds is not known.

The chain combines TRBV25-1 with TRBJ2-7, with 7 positions matching TRBD1. The sample was PBMCs. The TCR comes from a male donor in good health and CMV-seronegative. CDR3 in amino acids: CASSEDRASSYEQYF. The CDR3 bases are TGTGCCAGCAGTGAAGACAGGGCAAGCTCCTACGAGCAGTACTTC.